Included here is one TCR beta chain sequence, with context. What it binds is not known. This record comes from a study of CD8 T cells in ankylosing spondylitis. The study's findings and limits: CD8+ cells made up the disease-linked clones, which were relatively rare in peripheral blood. Roughly eight highly homologous variants made up a TCR beta motif that seemed to typify ankylosing spondylitis blood. Reportedly, disease-linked clones are significantly enriched in ankylosing spondylitis patients' matched synovial fluid.

MiXCR, run by TCRdb on the 5' RACE reads, gives a single entry per CDR3 protein. The sample has around 250,000 distinct CDR3 sequences, more than 15% seen once. The V and J ends lost 4 bases and 8 bases, in that order; junction bases with no gene match: 6. This CDR3 has 15 residues. The germline CDR1 and CDR2 sequences are SGHRS and YFSETQ. The chain employs TRBV5-1 and TRBJ2-1; 13 bases match TRBD2. Sequences were obtained from blood, either unsorted or a sorted T cell fraction (not recorded which). The clonotype comes from a male donor with ankylosing spondylitis or in good health (not recorded which). CDR3 region: CASSAGLAGEYEQFF. The CDR3 coding sequence is TGCGCCAGCAGCGCCGGACTAGCGGGAGAGTATGAGCAGTTCTTC. The whole variable domain, remainder taken from reference TRBV5-1 and TRBJ2-1, is KAGVTQTPRYLIKTRGQQVTLSCSPISGHRSVSWYQQTPGQGLQFLFEYFSETQRNKGNFPGRFSGRQFSNSRSEMNVSTLELGDSALYLCASSAGLAGEYEQFFGPGTRLTVL.